This T cell receptor beta chain was sequenced for a study of blood T cell repertoires in COVID-19. About the study: Nucleic acid was either cDNA or gDNA, and it came from T cells, B-cell-depleted T cells, or PBMCs.

The CDR3 loop spans 14 amino acids. Germline V gene lookup returns CDR1 MNHEY and CDR2 SMNVEV (reference sequence). V trimming: 7 bases; J trimming: 3 bases; junction bases outside the gene matches: 4. In its sample, this clone was seen a few times. As originally analysed: For nucleated cells, counts were estimated from reference gene primer amplification. Some clones are missing from TCRdb's copy, which holds only in-frame ones; the method was immunoSEQ multiplex PCR. Clone size and V and J calls were adopted from that table, with D and trimming inferred from the DNA. The top ten hold roughly 0.8% of the sample, which has under 250,000 clones, over 90% seen once. Seattle participants joined during active infection and were tracked over time.

This receptor was identified in a man aged 30 to 45 with COVID-19, enrolled during active disease. This chain links TRBV27 with TRBJ2-2, with 8 bases identical to TRBD1. Source material: peripheral blood. CDR3 in DNA: TGTGCCAGCACCAACAGGGGGGACACCGGGGAGCTGTTTTTT. This encodes CASTNRGDTGELFF.